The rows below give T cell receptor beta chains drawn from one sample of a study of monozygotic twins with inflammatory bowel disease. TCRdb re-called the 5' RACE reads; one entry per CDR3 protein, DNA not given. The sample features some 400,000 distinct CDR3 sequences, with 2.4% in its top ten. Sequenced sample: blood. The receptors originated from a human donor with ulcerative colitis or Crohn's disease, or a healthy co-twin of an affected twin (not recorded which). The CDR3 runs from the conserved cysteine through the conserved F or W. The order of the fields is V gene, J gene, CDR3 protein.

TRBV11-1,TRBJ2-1,CASSPRRGTSEIYNEQFF
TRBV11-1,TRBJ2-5,CASSSPLPGRAEVGTQYF
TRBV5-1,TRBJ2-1,CASSLGEGSYNEQFF
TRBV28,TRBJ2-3,CASSFTGTRATQYF
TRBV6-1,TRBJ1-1,CASRGTGAVAEAFF
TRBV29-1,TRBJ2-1,CSVEDSRGGNEQFF
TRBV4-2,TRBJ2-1,CASSQVGSGGAKNEQFF
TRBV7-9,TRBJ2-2,CASSSGDTGELFF
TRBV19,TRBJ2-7,CASSPSGTATRSYEQYF
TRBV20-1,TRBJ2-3,CSAVLAASTDTQYF
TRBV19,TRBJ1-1,CASSTDITEAFF
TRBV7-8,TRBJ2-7,CASSLTGLAGTSAEQYF
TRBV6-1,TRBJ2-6,CASSGGISGANVLTF
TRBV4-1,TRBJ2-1,CASSPTGTGVNEQFF
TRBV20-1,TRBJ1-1,CSASDPSRGDTEAFF
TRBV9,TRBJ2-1,CASSVGREVLSNEQFF
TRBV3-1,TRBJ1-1,CASSQDWDKDTEAFF
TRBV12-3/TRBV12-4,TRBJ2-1,CASSLAGMSSYNEQFF
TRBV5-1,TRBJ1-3,CASSPALQLSSGNTIYF
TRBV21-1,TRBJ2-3,CASRRGLGGSTDTQYF
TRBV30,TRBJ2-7,CAWRTSGNPTYEQYF
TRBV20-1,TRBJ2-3,CSAIYNTDTQYF
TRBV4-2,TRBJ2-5,CASSQDPAVETQYF
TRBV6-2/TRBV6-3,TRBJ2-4,CASSKSQTGASDIQYF
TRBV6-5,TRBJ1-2,CASTQGARGYTF
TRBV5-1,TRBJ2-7,CASSQYPDRDDEQYF
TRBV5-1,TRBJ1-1,CASSPTQNTEAFF
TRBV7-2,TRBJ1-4,CASRTTGSNEKLFF
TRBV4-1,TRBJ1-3,CASSQATPSSGNTIYF
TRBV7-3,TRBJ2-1,CASSLTGSGRVGYNEQFF
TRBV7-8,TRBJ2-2,CASSLYPPGRTRMELFF
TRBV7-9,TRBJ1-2,CASSLVGTGEDYYGYTF
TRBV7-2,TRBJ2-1,CASSLYRTSYNEQFF
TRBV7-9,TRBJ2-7,CASSNGLAGYEQYF
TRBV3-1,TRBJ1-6,CASPSWTGSPLHF
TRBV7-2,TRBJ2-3,CASAPLAALLTDTQYF
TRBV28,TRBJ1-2,CASSLEGGRGYTF
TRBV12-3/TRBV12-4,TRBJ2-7,CASRSGPGEQYF
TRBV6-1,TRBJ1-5,CASSAPGRNQPQHF
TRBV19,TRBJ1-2,CASTNDRVGYGYTF
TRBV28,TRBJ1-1,CASSGLQNTEAFF
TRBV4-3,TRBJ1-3,CASSQVAYQGGPGNTIYF
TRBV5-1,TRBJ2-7,CASSFDTGSYEQYF
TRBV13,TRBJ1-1,CASSRRAVNTEAFF
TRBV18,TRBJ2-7,CASSPSRGPYEQYF
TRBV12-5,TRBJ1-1,CASGSDGVTEAFF
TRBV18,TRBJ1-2,CASSPLGTDYGYTF
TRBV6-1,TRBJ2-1,CATRRAAYNEQFF
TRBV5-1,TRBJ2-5,CASSTFDAPGRETQYF
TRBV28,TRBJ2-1,CAGGAAKNNEQFF
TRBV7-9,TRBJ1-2,CASSSSGQGTKRGYTF
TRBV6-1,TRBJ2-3,CASSLGGSMAGGQDTQYF
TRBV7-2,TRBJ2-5,CASSDQGGWETQYF
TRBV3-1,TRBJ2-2,CASTWGTGELFF
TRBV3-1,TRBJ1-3,CASSTARQGKNTIYF
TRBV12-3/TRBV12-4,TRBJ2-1,CASSLGDRGSNEQFF
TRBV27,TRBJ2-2,CASSLRDLPTGELFF
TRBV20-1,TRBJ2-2,CSAAENTGELFF
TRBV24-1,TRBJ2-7,CATSDLTRVTSEQYF